The 26 T cell receptor beta chains given below trace back to one sample, sequenced in a study of OX40 agonist ivuxolimab in advanced cancers. Some clones are missing from TCRdb's copy, which holds only in-frame ones; the method was immunoSEQ multiplex PCR. The table records tens of thousands of clones, 80% to 95% of them present only once. The sequencing here drew on CD4+ or CD8+ T cells sorted from blood, taken in a trial of the OX40 agonist ivuxolimab. The receptors here all came from an adult with an advanced solid tumor such as melanoma, head and neck, liver or kidney cancer.

J is TRBJ2-3 and V is TRBV5-4; D is perhaps TRBD2 (6 bases). Germline V lookup: CDR1 SGHNT, CDR2 YYREEE (reference sequence). The V gene lost 0 bases and the J gene lost 0 bases, with 17 bases spanning the gap. This CDR3 is 18 amino acids long. The CDR3 DNA reads as TGTGCCAGCAGCTTGGGGAGTAGCGGAGGGGTTAGCACAGATACGCAGTATTTT. This gives the protein CASSLGSSGGVSTDTQYF.

This chain links TRBV18 with TRBJ2-5, with 9 nucleotides matching TRBD2. This CDR3 contains 13 residues. CDR1 is KGHSH, CDR2 LQKENI, per germline. The V segment lost 5 bases and the J segment 7 bases; nucleotides outside the gene matches: 5. The CDR3 bases are TGTGCCAGCTCATGGACTAGCGAGGGGACCCAGTACTTC. Its translation is CASSWTSEGTQYF.

The V and J genes are TRBV19 and TRBJ1-5; 7 nucleotides align to TRBD1. Losses at the gene ends were 10 bases for V and 0 bases for J; bases not matched to a gene: 12. CDR3 size: 16 residues. Germline V gene data show CDR1 as LNHDA and CDR2 as SQIVND (reference sequence). The CDR3: CATQRTGPYSNQPQHF. CDR3 bases: TGTGCCACCCAAAGGACAGGCCCATATAGCAATCAGCCCCAGCATTTT.

The chain combines TRBV4-1 with TRBJ2-1; 10 bases are shared with TRBD1. This CDR3 has 15 residues. The ends lost 3 bases at V and 8 bases at J; junction bases unmatched: 7. In germline, CDR1 is MGHRA, CDR2 YSYEKL. The CDR3 reads CASSHATGGRHEQFF. CDR3 DNA: TGCGCCAGCAGCCACGCGACAGGGGGCCGTCATGAGCAGTTCTTC.

The chain combines TRBV2 with TRBJ2-3; D tentatively reads TRBD1 or TRBD2 (6 bases each). CDR1 is SNHLY, CDR2 FYNNEI, per germline. V was pared by 4 bases and J by 4 bases, with 15 bases between. The CDR3 runs to 15 residues. The CDR3 region is CASSVSGAGADTQYF. CDR3 in DNA: TGTGCCAGCAGTGTATCGGGGGCAGGTGCAGATACGCAGTATTTT.

The genes are TRBV11-2 and TRBJ2-7; 9 bases agree with TRBD1. Germline-derived CDR1 and CDR2 are SGHAT and FQNNGV. This CDR3 is built from 16 residues. V gave up 0 bases and J gave up 2 bases; unmatched junction bases: 5. For the CDR3, the DNA is TGTGCCAGCAGCTTAGAAGGGACAGGGTTTCCCTACGAGCAGTACTTC. Amino acid sequence: CASSLEGTGFPYEQYF.

The genes are TRBV7-9 and TRBJ2-7; 10 bases map to TRBD2. Losses at the gene ends were 6 bases for V and 3 bases for J; bases not matched to a gene: 11. CDR1 is SEHNR and CDR2 is FQNEAQ in the germline V gene (reference sequence). The CDR3 runs 16 residues. CDR3 DNA sequence: TGTGCCAGCAGTTCGGTCCTTAAGCGGGGGGGCTACGAGCAGTACTTC. Translation gives CASSSVLKRGGYEQYF.

This sequence joins TRBV18 and TRBJ1-6, with a possible D match to TRBD1 (6 bases). Germline lookup yields CDR1 KGHSH and CDR2 LQKENI. CDR3 length: 13 residues. The ends were cut back, 5 bases at V and 8 bases at J, with 10 bases in the middle. The DNA for the CDR3 is TGTGCCAGCTCATCCAGGGGTGATTCACCCCTCCACTTT. Protein product: CASSSRGDSPLHF. Looking up the rest from reference TRBV18 and TRBJ1-6 gives the full variable domain: NAGVMQNPRHLVRRRGQEARLRCSPMKGHSHVYWYRQLPEEGLKFMVYLQKENIIDESGMPKERFSAEFPKEGPSILRIQQVVRGDSAAYFCASSSRGDSPLHFGNGTRLTVT.

The chain links TRBV7-9 to TRBJ1-3; the D gene is possibly TRBD1 (6 bases). The CDR3 is made up of 17 amino acids. Germline CDR1 reads SEHNR; CDR2 reads FQNEAQ (reference sequence). Trimming took 2 bases from V and 0 from J, leaving 14 bases between them. The CDR3 reads CASSLPGGYSSGNTIYF. The CDR3 region has the DNA TGTGCCAGCAGCTTACCCGGGGGCTACAGCTCTGGAAACACCATATATTTT.

In its sample, this clone was seen once. V and J are TRBV19 and TRBJ1-1; perhaps TRBD1 as D (6 bases). This CDR3 contains 14 residues. V was trimmed by 5 bases and J by 5 bases, leaving 15 bases between them. Germline V gives CDR1 LNHDA, CDR2 SQIVND (reference sequence). The CDR3 loop reads CASSSGGGQTEAFF. The CDR3, as DNA: TGTGCCAGTAGTTCAGGCGGGGGCCAAACTGAAGCTTTCTTT.

The V call is TRBV6-5, the J call TRBJ1-1; D gene uncertain. This CDR3 has 16 amino acids. V was shortened by 2 bases and J by 1 base, with 14 bases between the two germline ends. From germline, CDR1 is MNHEY and CDR2 SVGAGI. CDR3: CASSYDRVGGNTEAFF. DNA for the CDR3: TGTGCCAGCAGTTACGACCGGGTAGGTGGGAACACTGAAGCTTTCTTT.

This rearrangement joins TRBV10-3 to TRBJ2-3; D ambiguous. Germline values: CDR1 ENHRY, CDR2 SYGVKD. The CDR3 runs 13 residues. Trimming removed 7 bases from V and 4 bases from J, with 12 bases in between. In DNA, the CDR3 is TGTGCCATCAACTCGGGTGGGGCAGATACGCAGTATTTT. Protein sequence: CAINSGGADTQYF.

The CDR3 here is CASSFSPGRTNEKLFF. CDR3 in DNA: TGTGCCAGCAGTTTTTCCCCCGGTAGAACTAATGAAAAACTGTTTTTT. The chain has TRBV27 and TRBJ1-4; D remains ambiguous. The CDR3 spans 16 residues. Trimming removed 3 bases at V and 1 base at J, with 12 bases between. Germline V gene sequence: CDR1 MNHEY, CDR2 SMNVEV (reference sequence).

The chain carries TRBV7-8 and TRBJ2-5, with 8 bases matching TRBD1. The CDR3 contains 14 residues. With 5 bases clipped from V and 4 bases from J, the junction kept 6 bases outside the gene matches. The V gene's germline CDR1 is SGHVS and CDR2 FQNEAQ. The CDR3 here is CASSATGAGETQYF. The DNA of the CDR3 is TGTGCCAGCAGCGCGACAGGGGCGGGAGAGACCCAGTACTTC.

V is TRBV4-2 and J is TRBJ2-1; possibly TRBD2 for D (6 bases). The germline CDR1 and CDR2 sequences are LGHNA and YNFKEQ. The CDR3 contains 15 residues. V lost 0 bases, J lost 13 bases, and 19 bases lay in between. CDR3 bases: TGTGCCAGCAGCCAAGATCCCCCCGGGAGCGAACTCCAGTTCTTC. As protein: CASSQDPPGSELQFF.

This chain links TRBV27 with TRBJ2-3; D may correspond to TRBD1 or TRBD2 (5 bases each). The germline CDR1 and CDR2 sequences are MNHEY and SMNVEV (reference sequence). Trimming took off 1 base at V and 1 base at J, with 12 bases between the two ends. This CDR3 is 16 amino acids long. The CDR3 reads CASSLLGWGRTDTQYF. The CDR3 DNA sequence: TGTGCCAGCAGTTTATTAGGGTGGGGACGCACAGATACGCAGTATTTT.

This clone was counted a single time. The same CDR3 also results from other DNA sequences found in this sample. The chain recombines TRBV7-9 with TRBJ2-3; 10 bases match TRBD1. The J segment lost 1 base and the V segment lost 5 bases, leaving 3 bases of the junction unmatched. The germline gives CDR1 SEHNR, CDR2 FQNEAQ (reference sequence). The CDR3 runs to 15 residues. CDR3 sequence reads: CASSRTGGGTDTQYF. CDR3 DNA sequence: TGTGCCAGCAGCCGGACAGGGGGGGGCACAGATACGCAGTATTTT.

Concerning this clone: Distinct nucleotide sequences in the sample also encode this CDR3. The chain combines TRBV29-1 with TRBJ1-1; D gene ambiguous. V lost 3 bases and J lost 1, with 6 bases in between. This CDR3 has 12 amino acids. Germline CDR1 SQVTM, CDR2 ANQGSEA. CDR3 protein: CSVEGGNTEAFF. DNA for the CDR3: TGCAGCGTTGAGGGTGGGAACACTGAAGCTTTCTTT.

The rearrangement joins TRBV6-5 to TRBJ1-3; D call uncertain. V dropped 4 bases and J dropped 2 bases, with 15 bases sitting between them. Germline V lookup: CDR1 MNHEY, CDR2 SVGAGI. The CDR3 totals 16 residues. The CDR3, as DNA: TGTGCCAGCAGTTCTTGGTCCCAAGAAGCTGGAAACACCATATATTTT. Translation gives CASSSWSQEAGNTIYF.

V is TRBV18 and J is TRBJ1-1, with D uncertain. Germline V gene lookup returns CDR1 KGHSH and CDR2 LQKENI. The CDR3 totals 15 residues. V was pared by 0 bases and J by 4 bases, with 12 bases between. As DNA, the CDR3 is TGTGCCAGCTCACCACCGGGCAGATTGAGCACTGAAGCTTTCTTT. Translating gives CASSPPGRLSTEAFF. Variable domain in full (rest from reference TRBV18 and TRBJ1-1): NAGVMQNPRHLVRRRGQEARLRCSPMKGHSHVYWYRQLPEEGLKFMVYLQKENIIDESGMPKERFSAEFPKEGPSILRIQQVVRGDSAAYFCASSPPGRLSTEAFFGQGTRLTVV.

V gene TRBV14 combines with J gene TRBJ2-3; 10 bases are shared with TRBD2. The CDR3 spans 17 residues. V shed 3 bases and J 6 bases; nucleotides not matched to a gene: 12. The germline V gene has CDR1 SGHDN and CDR2 FVKESK. CDR3 sequence reads: CASSQFLAGVDSDTQYF. The CDR3 nucleotides read TGTGCCAGCAGCCAGTTCCTAGCGGGGGTCGACAGCGATACGCAGTATTTT.

V and J are TRBV5-1 and TRBJ2-5; D perhaps matches TRBD1 (5 bases). Germline loops: CDR1 SGHRS, CDR2 YFSETQ. V was shortened by 0 bases and J by 2 bases, with 5 bases between the two germline ends. There are 13 residues in the CDR3. The CDR3 is CASSLGQQETQYF. CDR3 bases: TGCGCCAGCAGCTTGGGACAGCAAGAGACCCAGTACTTC.

The chain has TRBV28 and TRBJ1-5; D unresolved. Germline CDR1 and CDR2: MDHEN and SYDVKM. V lost 2 bases and J 6 bases, leaving 5 bases between the germline ends. The CDR3 loop spans 12 amino acids. CDR3 sequence reads: CASSLPGQPQHF. The CDR3 coding sequence is TGTGCCAGCAGTTTACCGGGTCAGCCCCAGCATTTT.

The chain uses TRBV18 and TRBJ1-2; D call uncertain. This CDR3 spans 13 amino acids. Germline CDR1 and CDR2: KGHSH and LQKENI. Trimming took off 5 bases at V and 3 bases at J, with 10 bases between the two ends. CDR3 residues: CASSEGRDYGYTF. CDR3 DNA: TGTGCCAGCTCAGAAGGGAGGGACTATGGCTACACCTTC.

The gene calls are TRBV28 and TRBJ1-1, with no clear D. V was pared by 5 bases and J by 2 bases, with 12 bases between. This CDR3 contains 14 residues. Germline CDR1 and CDR2: MDHEN and SYDVKM. The CDR3 DNA reads as TGTGCCAGCAGTACCGCGGACGAAAACACTGAAGCTTTCTTT. Translated, it gives CASSTADENTEAFF.

The table lists this clone with a few counts. The chain carries TRBV7-9 and TRBJ1-2; maybe TRBD1 (6 bases). Germline V gene data show CDR1 as SEHNR and CDR2 as FQNEAQ (reference sequence). The CDR3 contains 13 residues. Trimming took 4 bases from V and 6 from J, leaving 12 bases between them. The CDR3 protein is CASSYREMDGYTF. The CDR3 DNA reads as TGTGCCAGCAGCTACAGGGAAATGGATGGCTACACCTTC.